Following are 6 T cell receptor beta chains from one sample sequenced in a study of human CD8 memory T cell subsets. TCR beta libraries were made by UMI-labeled 5' RACE. TCRdb reprocessed the 5' RACE reads; each CDR3 protein has one entry and no DNA is given. This sample contains some 10,000 distinct CDR3 sequences. The sample taken for sequencing was CD8+ stem-like memory T cells (TSCM and TCM) sorted from PBMCs. This sample's subset: stem-like memory CD8 T cells (TSTEM), CCR7+ PD-1- TIGIT-. The receptors were gathered from a human donor in good health.

The chain employs TRBV20-1 and TRBJ1-2; TCRdb picks TRBD1, but there is no DNA to check that call. Germline CDR1 reads DFQATT; CDR2 reads SNEGSKA (reference sequence). The CDR3 has 16 amino acids. CDR3 residues: CSARDPTGLANYGYTF.

The J gene is TRBJ2-1, the V gene TRBV4-3; the D gene TCRdb calls, TRBD2, cannot be checked with no DNA. CDR1 LGHNA and CDR2 YSLEER come from the germline V gene. CDR3 length: 18 residues. The CDR3 is CASSQLLIRLAGDTEQFF.

The chain couples TRBV6-5 to TRBJ2-6; TCRdb reports TRBD1, a call that lacks DNA to check it against. In germline, CDR1 is MNHEY, CDR2 SVGAGI. This CDR3 is 17 amino acids long. The CDR3 is CASSYQQGYSGANVLTF.

The V and J genes are TRBV4-3 and TRBJ2-1. Germline V CDR1 and CDR2: LGHNA, YSLEER. The CDR3 runs 13 residues. Here the CDR3 reads CASSQVRFNEQFF.

This rearrangement joins TRBV30 to TRBJ2-7; the D call of TRBD2 rests on TCRdb alone, since no DNA is present to check it. The CDR3 runs to 13 residues. Per the germline V gene, CDR1 is GTSNPN and CDR2 is SVGIG (reference sequence). CDR3 in amino acids: CAWSGLAAYEQYF. Using reference TRBV30 and TRBJ2-7 for the parts outside the CDR3, the full variable domain is SQTIHQWPATLVQPVGSPLSLECTVEGTSNPNLYWYRQAAGRGLQLLFYSVGIGQISSEVPQNLSASRPQDRQFILSSKKLLLSDSGFYLCAWSGLAAYEQYFGPGTRLTVT.

This chain links TRBV7-6 with TRBJ2-2; TCRdb picks TRBD2, but there is no DNA to check that call. CDR1 is SGHVS, CDR2 FNYEAQ, per germline. The CDR3 spans 15 residues. CDR3 loop: CASSPPSPNTGELFF.